The 23 T cell receptor beta chains listed next were all sequenced from one sample in a study of blood T cell repertoires in COVID-19. Only in-frame clones appear in the TCRdb table, and some are missing; sequencing was by immunoSEQ multiplex PCR. The sample carries approximately 200,000 clones, approximately 87% recorded once. Sequenced sample: peripheral blood. These receptor sequences come from a man aged 55-75 years who had recovered from COVID-19.

The V and J genes are TRBV25-1 and TRBJ1-2; D might be TRBD1 (5 bases). The ends were cut back, 4 bases at V and 7 bases at J, with 10 bases in the middle. Germline CDR1 and CDR2: MGHDK and SYGVNS. The CDR3 extends over 12 amino acids. Written as DNA, the CDR3 is TGTGCCAGCAGTGTCGGGACTTCTGGCTACACCTTC. Translated, it gives CASSVGTSGYTF.

To note about this clone: The sample holds other DNA sequences that translate to the same CDR3. The chain is built from TRBV9 and TRBJ2-6; no clear D gene. Germline CDR1 reads SGDLS; CDR2 reads YYNGEE. CDR3 length: 15 residues. V gave up 2 bases and J gave up 0 bases, with 6 bases separating them. The DNA for the CDR3 is TGTGCCAGCAGCGTTTCCGGCTCTGGGGCCAACGTCCTGACTTTC. Protein product: CASSVSGSGANVLTF.

The genes are TRBV29-1 and TRBJ1-2, with 7 bases identical to TRBD1. The CDR3 loop spans 13 amino acids. Germline V lookup: CDR1 SQVTM, CDR2 ANQGSEA. V was clipped by 7 bases and J by 7 bases; unmatched bases: 12. The CDR3, as DNA: TGCAGCGCCCCCCCAGGGGGTCAGGTTGGCTACACCTTC. It encodes CSAPPGGQVGYTF.

This rearrangement joins TRBV10-3 to TRBJ2-5, with a weak D call TRBD2 (6 bases). CDR1 and CDR2 from the germline V gene are ENHRY and SYGVKD. Trimming left V 3 bases short and J 5 bases short, with 22 bases between. The CDR3 is 17 amino acids. CDR3: CAISERWRGEVLETQYF. CDR3 DNA: TGTGCCATCAGTGAACGGTGGCGCGGGGAGGTGTTGGAGACCCAGTACTTC.

The sample holds a few counts of this clone. This chain links TRBV11-2 with TRBJ2-1; D possibly corresponds to TRBD1 (6 bases). CDR1 SGHAT and CDR2 FQNNGV come from the germline V gene. V was trimmed by 5 bases and J by 10 bases, leaving 18 bases between them. The CDR3 is made up of 14 amino acids. The CDR3 loop is CASSALTGHTEQFF. The DNA of the CDR3 is TGTGCCAGCAGCGCCCTGACAGGCCATACGGAGCAGTTCTTC.

This CDR3 is CAISDPSGTSVRNEQFF. As DNA, the CDR3 is TGTGCCATCAGTGATCCCTCCGGGACTAGCGTTAGAAATGAGCAGTTCTTC. This rearrangement joins TRBV10-3 to TRBJ2-1; 10 bases map to TRBD2. Germline assignment: CDR1 ENHRY and CDR2 SYGVKD. There are 17 residues in the CDR3. V was clipped by 3 bases and J by 7 bases; unmatched bases: 12.

The chain employs TRBV9 and TRBJ1-1; 7 bases line up with TRBD1. The germline V gene encodes CDR1 SGDLS and CDR2 YYNGEE. V shed 3 bases and J 6 bases; nucleotides not matched to a gene: 8. The CDR3 covers 14 residues. The CDR3 sequence: CASSAEEGTAEAFF. The CDR3 bases are TGTGCCAGCAGCGCCGAGGAGGGGACAGCTGAAGCTTTCTTT.

The chain employs TRBV7-3 and TRBJ2-1, with 7 bases matching TRBD1. The J segment lost 2 bases and the V segment lost 5 bases, leaving 3 bases of the junction unmatched. This CDR3 has 14 amino acids. Germline V gene lookup returns CDR1 SGHTA and CDR2 FQGTGA. The DNA for the CDR3 is TGTGCCAGCAGCCCCGGGACAGCCTACAATGAGCAGTTCTTC. It specifies CASSPGTAYNEQFF.

Only one count was recorded for this clone. J is TRBJ1-6 and V is TRBV7-2; the D gene is possibly TRBD1 (5 bases). Deletions cut 1 base from V and 7 bases from J, with 11 bases between. Germline V gene data show CDR1 as SGHTA and CDR2 as FQGNSA. The CDR3 has 15 residues. DNA for the CDR3: TGTGCCAGCAGCTTAGTTGGCAGGGCGAATTCACCCCTCCACTTT. It translates to CASSLVGRANSPLHF.

This clone was detected once. V usage is TRBV7-8 and J usage is TRBJ1-2; the D gene is possibly TRBD1 (5 bases). Germline loops: CDR1 SGHVS, CDR2 FQNEAQ. The CDR3 is 14 amino acids. Trimming removed 5 bases from V and 1 base from J, with 11 bases in between. CDR3 nucleotides: TGTGCCAGCAGCACCCGGACACATAACTATGGCTACACCTTC. Its protein product is CASSTRTHNYGYTF.

The V call is TRBV14, the J call TRBJ2-3; possible D gene TRBD1, 5 bases. Germline V gene data show CDR1 as SGHDN and CDR2 as FVKESK. The CDR3 runs 15 residues. Trimming shortened V by 1 base and J by 1 base, and 9 bases separated the two germline ends. The CDR3 loop reads CASSQVGQGTDTQYF. The CDR3 DNA reads as TGTGCCAGCAGCCAAGTGGGGCAGGGCACAGATACGCAGTATTTT.

This rearrangement joins TRBV9 to TRBJ2-1; 10 positions match TRBD1. Looked up from germline, CDR1 is SGDLS and CDR2 is YYNGEE. The CDR3 is 15 amino acids. The ends lost 3 bases at V and 6 bases at J; junction bases unmatched: 6. DNA for the CDR3: TGTGCCAGCAGCGCAACCGGGACAGGGGTCAATGAGCAGTTCTTC. Its protein product is CASSATGTGVNEQFF. Full variable domain (remainder filled in from reference TRBV9 and TRBJ2-1): DSGVTQTPKHLITATGQRVTLRCSPRSGDLSVYWYQQSLDQGLQFLIQYYNGEERAKGNILERFSAQQFPDLHSELNLSSLELGDSALYFCASSATGTGVNEQFFGPGTRLTVL.

The V call is TRBV29-1, the J call TRBJ1-3, with TRBD1 as a possible D gene (5 bases). The CDR3 spans 14 residues. V lost 6 bases and J 3 bases, leaving 15 bases between the germline ends. Per the germline V gene, CDR1 is SQVTM and CDR2 is ANQGSEA. CDR3 sequence reads: CSVGHGTFGNTIYF. DNA of the CDR3: TGCAGCGTCGGACACGGGACTTTTGGAAACACCATATATTTT.

The chain recombines TRBV7-2 with TRBJ2-2; possible D gene TRBD1, 6 bases. The CDR3 contains 15 residues. Germline CDR1 SGHTA, CDR2 FQGNSA. The germline V and J ends were trimmed by 3 bases and 7 bases, with 15 bases remaining between them. CDR3 region: CASSFFGQGSGELFF. The CDR3 coding sequence is TGTGCCAGCAGCTTTTTCGGGCAGGGGAGCGGGGAGCTGTTTTTT. Filled out from reference TRBV7-2 and TRBJ2-2, the complete variable domain reads GAGVSQSPSNKVTEKGKDVELRCDPISGHTALYWYRQSLGQGLEFLIYFQGNSAPDKSGLPSDRFSAERTGGSVSTLTIQRTQQEDSAVYLCASSFFGQGSGELFFGEGSRLTVL.

CDR3 loop: CASSTLGQVDTEAFF. CDR3 nucleotide sequence: TGTGCCAGCAGCACCCTTGGACAGGTGGACACTGAAGCTTTCTTT. This chain links TRBV6-5 with TRBJ1-1; TRBD1 matches 7 bases. V lost 6 bases to trimming and J lost 3 bases; unmatched junction nucleotides: 10. The CDR3 consists of 15 residues. Germline CDR1 MNHEY, CDR2 SVGAGI.

The chain is built from TRBV19 and TRBJ2-1; D is perhaps TRBD1 (6 bases). This CDR3 is built from 14 residues. V was pared by 3 bases and J by 9 bases, with 15 bases between. Germline CDR1 and CDR2: LNHDA and SQIVND (reference sequence). The DNA for the CDR3 is TGTGCCAGTAGTATTATAGGGGGTGGGAGTGAGCAGTTCTTC. Protein sequence: CASSIIGGGSEQFF.

This clone was recorded a few times. This sequence joins TRBV19 and TRBJ1-1; 7 bases line up with TRBD1. The CDR3 runs 14 residues. Trimming at V came to 6 bases and at J to 7 bases, leaving 11 bases not matched to a gene. CDR1 and CDR2 (germline): LNHDA, SQIVND (reference sequence). The CDR3 loop reads CASSQGTAWDEAFF. CDR3 bases: TGTGCCAGTAGCCAAGGGACAGCCTGGGATGAAGCTTTCTTT.

The V call is TRBV5-1, the J call TRBJ2-2; 14 positions match TRBD2. V was clipped by 4 bases and J by 6 bases; unmatched bases: 2. Germline V lookup: CDR1 SGHRS, CDR2 YFSETQ. The length of the CDR3 is 15 residues. This CDR3 is CASSEGLAGAGELFF. CDR3 DNA: TGCGCCAGCAGCGAGGGACTAGCGGGAGCCGGGGAGCTGTTTTTT.

This clone was recorded once. This chain links TRBV6-5 with TRBJ1-5; D unclear. CDR1 MNHEY and CDR2 SVGAGI come from the germline V gene. CDR3 size: 13 residues. V was cut by 5 bases and J by 0 bases, with 5 bases left in between. The CDR3 loop reads CASSKPSNQPQHF. CDR3 DNA sequence: TGTGCCAGCAGTAAGCCTAGCAATCAGCCCCAGCATTTT.

The chain has TRBV24-1 and TRBJ2-1; TRBD1 agrees at 8 bases. Germline CDR1 and CDR2: KGHDR and SFDVKD. This CDR3 is built from 15 residues. V shed 7 bases and J 10 bases; nucleotides not matched to a gene: 14. CDR3: CATSPGQGPRDEQFF. The CDR3 nucleotides are TGTGCCACCAGCCCCGGACAGGGCCCGAGGGACGAGCAGTTCTTC.

The chain employs TRBV18 and TRBJ1-2, with D maybe TRBD1 (6 bases). Per germline, CDR1 KGHSH and CDR2 LQKENI. CDR3 size: 14 residues. V shed 2 bases and J shed 3 bases, with 10 bases lying between them. The CDR3 DNA is TGTGCCAGCTCACCATGGGACACTGACTATGGCTACACCTTC. Encoded protein: CASSPWDTDYGYTF.

The V and J genes are TRBV30 and TRBJ1-1, with D hard to call. Trimming shortened V by 2 bases and J by 1 base, and 17 bases separated the two germline ends. Germline V gives CDR1 GTSNPN, CDR2 SVGIG (reference sequence). This CDR3 is 16 amino acids long. CDR3 coding DNA: TGTGCCTGGAGTAGACTATCTAGACCTTGGAACACTGAAGCTTTCTTT. Translating it yields CAWSRLSRPWNTEAFF.

As regards this clone: At one end, the junction sequence differs from germline, possibly due to a read error. The J gene is TRBJ2-1, the V gene TRBV5-1, with D perhaps TRBD1 (6 bases). The CDR3 spans 14 residues. CDR1 is SGHRS, CDR2 YFSETQ, per germline. The CDR3 is CASRLDREYNEQFF. The DNA of the CDR3 is TGCGCCAGCAGATTGGACAGAGAGTACAATGAGCAGTTCTTC.